These 20 T cell receptor beta chains share one sample of origin, sequenced in a study of blood T cell repertoires in COVID-19. Profiled with immunoSEQ multiplex PCR; TCRdb holds only in-frame clones, not every one. The data hold around 160,000 clones, with around 85% observed a single time. Sequenced: peripheral blood. Receptors originate from a man between 60 and 75 years old with acute or convalescent COVID-19.

The chain couples TRBV11-3 to TRBJ2-7; D might be TRBD1 (6 bases). The CDR3 length is 14 residues. Looked up from germline, CDR1 is SGHNT and CDR2 is YENEEA. With 5 bases removed from V and 1 base from J, the gap between germline ends came to 12 bases. CDR3 DNA: TGTGCCAGCAGCGCAAGCGGACAGTCCTACGAGCAGTACTTC. This codes for CASSASGQSYEQYF.

The V gene is TRBV2, the J gene TRBJ2-6, with D uncertain. Germline V gene sequence: CDR1 SNHLY, CDR2 FYNNEI. The ends were cut back, 5 bases at V and 0 bases at J, with 5 bases in the middle. The CDR3 sequence is 14 residues long. The CDR3 coding sequence is TGTGCCAGCAGTCCTAGCTCTGGGGCCAACGTCCTGACTTTC. This sequence encodes CASSPSSGANVLTF.

J is TRBJ2-5 and V is TRBV27; 13 positions agree with TRBD2. V gave up 6 bases and J gave up 2 bases; unmatched junction bases: 3. Germline CDR1 and CDR2: MNHEY and SMNVEV (reference sequence). There are 15 residues in the CDR3. The CDR3 nucleotides read TGTGCCAGCAGGACACTAGCGGGAGGGCAAGAGACCCAGTACTTC. Protein: CASRTLAGGQETQYF.

The rearrangement joins TRBV7-3 to TRBJ1-1; 10 bases align to TRBD1. The length of the CDR3 is 13 residues. CDR1 SGHTA and CDR2 FQGTGA come from the germline V gene. Trimming cost V 7 bases and J 4 bases; bases outside gene matches: 3. The CDR3 region is CASNGQGGTEAFF. The CDR3 coding sequence is TGTGCCAGCAACGGACAGGGGGGCACTGAAGCTTTCTTT.

This chain joins TRBV19 and TRBJ1-5; D may be TRBD1 (6 bases). Trimming stripped 6 bases from V and 11 bases from J, with 20 bases between. The germline CDR1 and CDR2 sequences are LNHDA and SQIVND (reference sequence). CDR3 length equals 14 residues. The CDR3 loop is CASRNRQEDRSQHF. The DNA for the CDR3 is TGTGCCAGTAGAAATCGACAGGAGGATCGGTCCCAGCATTTT.

The genes are TRBV6-4 and TRBJ2-1, with TRBD2 as a possible D gene (6 bases). Germline V lookup: CDR1 MRHNA, CDR2 SNTAGT. V shed 2 bases and J shed 9 bases, with 11 bases lying between them. The CDR3 is 13 amino acids. CDR3 amino acids: CASSDAGRTEQFF. As DNA, the CDR3 is TGTGCCAGCAGTGACGCGGGAAGAACTGAGCAGTTCTTC.

The sample holds one count of this clone. The CDR3 DNA sequence: TGTGCCAGCAGCTTAGGAGGAGAAGCTTTCTTT. This gives the protein CASSLGGEAFF. The chain recombines TRBV7-9 with TRBJ1-1; D gene unclear. Trimming pared 1 base from V and 8 bases from J, leaving 5 bases between. Germline V lookup: CDR1 SEHNR, CDR2 FQNEAQ (reference sequence). The CDR3 spans 11 residues.

This clone was found once. V and J are TRBV27 and TRBJ1-2; D is perhaps TRBD1 (5 bases). CDR3 size: 13 residues. Trimming took 4 bases from V and 4 from J, leaving 10 bases between them. The germline V gene has CDR1 MNHEY and CDR2 SMNVEV (reference sequence). The CDR3 DNA is TGTGCCAGCAGTTCCGACACAGGCTATGGCTACACCTTC. Protein product: CASSSDTGYGYTF.

The rearrangement uses TRBV10-1 and TRBJ2-3, with TRBD2 matching over 7 bases. Germline V CDR1 and CDR2: WNHNN, SYGVQD (reference sequence). J was trimmed by 0 bases and V by 5 bases; bases with no gene match: 5. The CDR3 is made up of 15 amino acids. The DNA for the CDR3 is TGCGCCAGCAGTCCGGTGCGGGGGAGCACAGATACGCAGTATTTT. It yields the protein CASSPVRGSTDTQYF.

This clone was detected once. The gene calls are TRBV5-1 and TRBJ1-6; 8 bases match TRBD1. V shed 4 bases and J 7 bases; nucleotides not matched to a gene: 7. The length of the CDR3 is 15 residues. Per germline, CDR1 SGHRS and CDR2 YFSETQ. CDR3 sequence reads: CASSKDRAGNSPLHF. CDR3 DNA: TGCGCCAGCAGCAAGGACAGGGCCGGGAATTCACCCCTCCACTTT.

The gene calls are TRBV5-1 and TRBJ2-1; TRBD2 matches 7 bases. Germline V CDR1 and CDR2: SGHRS, YFSETQ. This CDR3 has 15 amino acids. The junction had 3 bases not matched to a gene; V was cut back by 0 bases and J by 3 bases. The CDR3 DNA reads as TGCGCCAGCAGCTTGGGACTAGCAAACTACAATGAGCAGTTCTTC. It codes for CASSLGLANYNEQFF. Complete variable domain (other parts from reference TRBV5-1 and TRBJ2-1): KAGVTQTPRYLIKTRGQQVTLSCSPISGHRSVSWYQQTPGQGLQFLFEYFSETQRNKGNFPGRFSGRQFSNSRSEMNVSTLELGDSALYLCASSLGLANYNEQFFGPGTRLTVL.

The V call is TRBV5-1, the J call TRBJ2-7; TRBD2 aligns across 7 bases. The CDR3 length is 17 residues. Germline trimming cut 0 bases from V and 5 bases from J; bases unmatched to any gene: 14. Germline loops: CDR1 SGHRS, CDR2 YFSETQ. This chain's CDR3 is CASSLDLAAHTGDEQYF. The DNA for the CDR3 is TGCGCCAGCAGCTTGGACCTAGCGGCCCATACCGGGGACGAGCAGTACTTC. Filled out from reference TRBV5-1 and TRBJ2-7, the complete variable domain reads KAGVTQTPRYLIKTRGQQVTLSCSPISGHRSVSWYQQTPGQGLQFLFEYFSETQRNKGNFPGRFSGRQFSNSRSEMNVSTLELGDSALYLCASSLDLAAHTGDEQYFGPGTRLTVT.

This clone has only a few counts. The J gene is TRBJ2-3, the V gene TRBV7-9; D remains ambiguous. The germline V and J ends were trimmed by 2 bases and 3 bases, with 6 bases remaining between them. The length of the CDR3 is 13 residues. CDR1 is SEHNR, CDR2 FQNEAQ, per germline (reference sequence). The CDR3 bases are TGTGCCAGCAGCTTACAGGCGACAGATACGCAGTATTTT. Protein sequence: CASSLQATDTQYF.

This clone was seen a few times. Compared with germline, one end of the junction differs, possibly owing to a read error. The chain links TRBV6-5 to TRBJ2-1, with D perhaps matching TRBD2 (5 bases). The germline V gene encodes CDR1 MNHEY and CDR2 SVGAGI. This CDR3 comprises 14 residues. In DNA form, the CDR3 reads TGTGCCAGCAGTGACTCGCGGAGGCGGAATGAGCAGTTCTTC. As protein: CASSDSRRRNEQFF.

This rearrangement joins TRBV5-4 to TRBJ2-3; 8 bases agree with TRBD2. The CDR3 spans 16 residues. Trimming removed 0 bases from V and 4 bases from J; junction bases left unmatched: 7. Germline V lookup: CDR1 SGHNT, CDR2 YYREEE (reference sequence). The CDR3 bases are TGTGCCAGCAGCTTGGCCAAGCGGGAGAACGCAGATACGCAGTATTTT. This codes for CASSLAKRENADTQYF.

This chain uses TRBV19 with TRBJ2-7, with D possibly TRBD1 on 6 matching bases. CDR1 and CDR2 (germline): LNHDA, SQIVND (reference sequence). V shed 3 bases and J shed 7 bases, with 19 bases lying between them. CDR3 length: 15 amino acids. The CDR3 spells CASSMRGQPNSEQYF. In nucleotides, the CDR3 is TGTGCCAGTAGTATGAGAGGACAGCCTAACAGTGAGCAGTACTTC. The full variable domain, with the rest looked up from reference TRBV19 and TRBJ2-7, is DGGITQSPKYLFRKEGQNVTLSCEQNLNHDAMYWYRQDPGQGLRLIYYSQIVNDFQKGDIAEGYSVSREKKESFPLTVTSAQKNPTAFYLCASSMRGQPNSEQYFGPGTRLTVT.

The J gene is TRBJ1-5, the V gene TRBV5-1; D is uncertain. The CDR3 contains 15 residues. The V gene's germline CDR1 is SGHRS and CDR2 YFSETQ. The ends were cut back, 2 bases at V and 3 bases at J, with 12 bases in the middle. This CDR3 reads CASSFIPGNNQPQHF. As DNA, the CDR3 is TGCGCCAGCAGCTTCATTCCAGGAAACAATCAGCCCCAGCATTTT.

A word on this clone: One end of the junction varies from germline; a read error may be responsible. This sequence joins TRBV20-1 and TRBJ2-7; TRBD1 might be the D (6 bases). Germline CDR1 DFQATT, CDR2 SNEGSKA (reference sequence). The CDR3 consists of 8 residues. The CDR3 protein is CSARGQEF. DNA for the CDR3: TGCAGTGCTAGAGGACAGGAGTTC.

CDR3 protein: CASSQVAGTNEKLFF. The CDR3 nucleotides read TGTGCCAGCAGCCAAGTGGCGGGCACTAATGAAAAACTGTTTTTT. This chain uses TRBV14 with TRBJ1-4; D unclear. In germline, CDR1 is SGHDN, CDR2 FVKESK. The V and J ends lost 1 base and 2 bases respectively, with 8 bases between them. The CDR3 is made up of 15 amino acids.

This clone was detected only once. In the same sample, other DNA sequences code for this CDR3. This sequence joins TRBV29-1 and TRBJ2-7; 7 bases match TRBD1. J lost 1 base, V lost 5 bases, and 5 bases had no gene match. The germline V gene encodes CDR1 SQVTM and CDR2 ANQGSEA. The CDR3 sequence is 13 residues long. CDR3 in DNA: TGCAGCGTTTGGACAGGTGGATCCTACGAGCAGTACTTC. Protein: CSVWTGGSYEQYF.